A single sample is the source of the 12 T cell receptor beta chains below, sequenced in a study of human T cells and chemical hapten exposure. The time point: patch test 2, 6 weeks after DPC sensitization. Described treatment: therapeutic diphenylcyclopropenone sensitization with weekly scalp DPC. TCRdb re-called the RACE reads with MiXCR, one entry per CDR3 protein. The sample contains 360,000 or so distinct CDR3 sequences, roughly 6% of which appear only once. This specimen was whole blood, taken in connection with sensitization to the hapten diphenylcyclopropenone (DPC). Receptor source: a woman aged 18-29 years with alopecia areata. Some clones in this sample may be carry-over from other donors' samples.

The J gene is TRBJ1-1, the V gene TRBV5-1; 8 bases match TRBD1. Germline loops: CDR1 SGHRS, CDR2 YFSETQ. Germline trimming cut 1 base from V and 3 bases from J; bases unmatched to any gene: 2. This CDR3 spans 14 amino acids. In DNA, the CDR3 is TGCGCCAGCAGCTTGTGGACAGGGCACACTGAAGCTTTCTTT. Protein sequence: CASSLWTGHTEAFF.

This clonotype has at least ten counts. The V gene is TRBV20-1, the J gene TRBJ2-5; 10 positions agree with TRBD2. Losses at the gene ends were 6 bases for V and 1 base for J; bases not matched to a gene: 5. Germline CDR1 reads DFQATT; CDR2 reads SNEGSKA (reference sequence). There are 14 residues in the CDR3. The CDR3 loop is CSAISGGRQETQYF. CDR3 DNA sequence: TGCAGTGCCATTAGCGGGGGGCGCCAAGAGACCCAGTACTTC.

This clonotype was seen only a few times. The chain recombines TRBV4-2 with TRBJ1-2, with D perhaps TRBD1 (6 bases). Germline CDR1 is LGHNA and CDR2 is YNFKEQ. V shed 0 bases and J shed 3 bases, with 20 bases lying between them. The CDR3 loop spans 18 amino acids. The CDR3 nucleotides are TGTGCCAGCAGCCAAGATCTGGGGTCTCCGGCAGGGGACTATGGCTACACCTTC. Amino acids: CASSQDLGSPAGDYGYTF.

V gene TRBV5-1 combines with J gene TRBJ1-2; 9 bases match TRBD1. Trimming took 5 bases from V and 4 from J; bases not matched to a gene: 9. This CDR3 has 15 amino acids. CDR1 SGHRS and CDR2 YFSETQ come from the germline V gene. The CDR3 DNA is TGCGCCAGCAGACAAAACAGGGGGCGCCTCTATGGCTACACCTTC. As protein: CASRQNRGRLYGYTF. Full variable domain (remainder filled in from reference TRBV5-1 and TRBJ1-2): KAGVTQTPRYLIKTRGQQVTLSCSPISGHRSVSWYQQTPGQGLQFLFEYFSETQRNKGNFPGRFSGRQFSNSRSEMNVSTLELGDSALYLCASRQNRGRLYGYTFGSGTRLTVV.

This clonotype was counted at least ten times. The genes are TRBV7-9 and TRBJ1-4; a weak D match, TRBD1 (5 bases). The CDR3 consists of 16 residues. The V and J ends lost 5 bases and 6 bases respectively, with 19 bases between them. Per the germline V gene, CDR1 is SEHNR and CDR2 is FQNEAQ (reference sequence). The CDR3 sequence: CASSPHGRGRDEKLFF. DNA of the CDR3: TGTGCCAGCAGCCCACATGGACGGGGGAGGGATGAAAAACTGTTTTTT. The entire variable domain, with the rest obtained from reference TRBV7-9 and TRBJ1-4, is as follows: DTGVSQNPRHKITKRGQNVTFRCDPISEHNRLYWYRQTLGQGPEFLTYFQNEAQLEKSRLLSDRFSAERPKGSFSTLEIQRTEQGDSAMYLCASSPHGRGRDEKLFFGSGTQLSVL.

This clonotype was observed a handful of times. The gene calls are TRBV5-4 and TRBJ2-3; 9 nucleotides align to TRBD1. Germline CDR1 is SGHNT and CDR2 is YYREEE (reference sequence). The CDR3 runs to 13 residues. The DNA for the CDR3 is TGTGCGGGGGGGACAGGGATAACAGATACGCAGTATTTT. This sequence encodes CAGGTGITDTQYF.

V and J are TRBV6-4 and TRBJ2-3, with a weak D call TRBD2 (5 bases). The germline gives CDR1 MRHNA, CDR2 SNTAGT. V lost 3 bases, J lost 8 bases, and 12 bases lay in between. The CDR3 has 13 residues. The CDR3: CASSEEVRGTQYF. CDR3 DNA: TGTGCCAGCAGTGAGGAGGTGCGCGGTACGCAGTATTTT.

This clonotype appeared a few times. The J gene is TRBJ1-2, the V gene TRBV7-2, with TRBD1 identical over 11 bases. The CDR3 is made up of 13 amino acids. Germline loops: CDR1 SGHTA, CDR2 FQGNSA. The J segment lost 8 bases and the V segment lost 5 bases, leaving 4 bases of the junction unmatched. CDR3 region: CASSVGQGEGYTF. CDR3 bases: TGTGCCAGCAGCGTGGGACAGGGGGAAGGCTACACCTTC.

This clonotype occurred many times. V is TRBV18 and J is TRBJ2-1, with a possible D match to TRBD2 (5 bases). Germline CDR1 and CDR2: KGHSH and LQKENI. Trimming cost V 0 bases and J 7 bases, with 10 bases left between them. This CDR3 has 14 residues. The CDR3 region has the DNA TGTGCCAGCTCACCACCGGTATCGGGGAATGAGCAGTTCTTC. Its protein product is CASSPPVSGNEQFF.

This clonotype was picked up a small number of times. The chain couples TRBV6-2 or TRBV6-3 to TRBJ2-3; D unclear. The V end was cut by 8 bases, the J end by 2 bases, with 11 bases between. Germline CDR1 is MNHEY and CDR2 is SVGEGT. The CDR3 is 13 residues long. This CDR3 reads CASRRTYTDTQYF. CDR3 DNA: TGTGCCAGCCGACGCACCTACACAGATACGCAGTATTTT.

In this sample, this clonotype turned up many times. This chain connects TRBV7-2 to TRBJ2-3, with D perhaps TRBD1 (6 bases). Germline CDR1 reads SGHTA; CDR2 reads FQGNSA. V was shortened by 5 bases and J by 5 bases, with 14 bases between the two germline ends. There are 14 residues in the CDR3. CDR3 loop: CASSQETGRDTQYF. CDR3 coding DNA: TGTGCCAGCAGCCAGGAAACAGGGAGAGATACGCAGTATTTT. Variable domain in full (rest from reference TRBV7-2 and TRBJ2-3): GAGVSQSPSNKVTEKGKDVELRCDPISGHTALYWYRQSLGQGLEFLIYFQGNSAPDKSGLPSDRFSAERTGGSVSTLTIQRTQQEDSAVYLCASSQETGRDTQYFGPGTRLTVL.

J is TRBJ1-2 and V is TRBV25-1, with 7 positions matching TRBD1. Losses at the gene ends were 2 bases for V and 6 bases for J; bases not matched to a gene: 18. Per germline, CDR1 MGHDK and CDR2 SYGVNS. This CDR3 is built from 18 residues. The CDR3 DNA sequence: TGTGCCAGCAGTGAAATGCTCCAAGACCGGGACAGCGGTAATGGCTACACCTTC. Protein: CASSEMLQDRDSGNGYTF.